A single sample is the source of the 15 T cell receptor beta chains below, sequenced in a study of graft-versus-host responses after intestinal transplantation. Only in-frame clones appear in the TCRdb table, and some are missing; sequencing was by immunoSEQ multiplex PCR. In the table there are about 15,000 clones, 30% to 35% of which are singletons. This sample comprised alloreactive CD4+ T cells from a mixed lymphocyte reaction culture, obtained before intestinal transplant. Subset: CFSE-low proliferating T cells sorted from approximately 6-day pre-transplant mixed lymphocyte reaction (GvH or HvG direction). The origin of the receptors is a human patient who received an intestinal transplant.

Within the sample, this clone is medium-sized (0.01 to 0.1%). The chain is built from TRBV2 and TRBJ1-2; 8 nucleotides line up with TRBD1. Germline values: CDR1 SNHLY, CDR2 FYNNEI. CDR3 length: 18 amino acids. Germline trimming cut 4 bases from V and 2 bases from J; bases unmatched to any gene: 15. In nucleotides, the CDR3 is TGTGCCAGCAGTGTTCGGCAGGGGGCGCTTCGGGGAAACTATGGCTACACCTTC. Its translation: CASSVRQGALRGNYGYTF.

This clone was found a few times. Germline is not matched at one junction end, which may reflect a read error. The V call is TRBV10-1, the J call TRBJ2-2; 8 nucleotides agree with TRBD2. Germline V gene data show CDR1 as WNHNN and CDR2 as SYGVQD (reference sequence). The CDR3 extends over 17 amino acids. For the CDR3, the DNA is TGCGCCAGCGGGACTTCGAGTAGCGGGAAAGGGCTCCGGGGAGCTGTTTTT. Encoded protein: CASGTSSSGKGLRGAVF.

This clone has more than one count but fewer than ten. CDR3 amino acids: CASSPLLAPGLNEQYF. CDR3 nucleotides: TGTGCCAGCAGCCCCCTCCTCGCCCCCGGTCTAAACGAGCAGTACTTC. The gene calls are TRBV5-4 and TRBJ2-7; the D is unclear. This CDR3 spans 16 amino acids. The ends were cut back, 4 bases at V and 5 bases at J, with 22 bases in the middle. CDR1 is SGHNT and CDR2 is YYREEE in the germline V gene (reference sequence).

CDR3 sequence: CASSPRQGNYEQYF. DNA for the CDR3: TGTGCCAGCAGCCCTCGGCAGGGGAACTACGAGCAGTACTTC. The rearrangement links TRBV7-9 to TRBJ2-7; tentative D call: TRBD1 (6 bases). Trimming removed 5 bases at V and 3 bases at J, with 14 bases between. The CDR3 loop spans 14 amino acids. CDR1 is SEHNR and CDR2 is FQNEAQ in the germline V gene (reference sequence).

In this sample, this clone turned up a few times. The CDR3 protein is CASSNRVQPQHF. The CDR3 DNA follows: TGTGCCAGCAGCAACAGGGTTCAGCCCCAGCATTTT. The chain employs TRBV6-9 and TRBJ1-5, with TRBD1 as a possible D gene (6 bases). This CDR3 contains 12 residues. From germline, CDR1 is MNHGY and CDR2 SVAAGI. Trimming took off 6 bases at V and 6 bases at J, with 9 bases between the two ends.

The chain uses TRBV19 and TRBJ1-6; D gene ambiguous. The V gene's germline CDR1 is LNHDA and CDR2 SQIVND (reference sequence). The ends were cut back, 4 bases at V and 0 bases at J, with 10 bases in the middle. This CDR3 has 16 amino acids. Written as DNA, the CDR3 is TGTGCCAGTAGTAGAGGACGGGACTCCTATAATTCACCCCTCCACTTT. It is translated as CASSRGRDSYNSPLHF.

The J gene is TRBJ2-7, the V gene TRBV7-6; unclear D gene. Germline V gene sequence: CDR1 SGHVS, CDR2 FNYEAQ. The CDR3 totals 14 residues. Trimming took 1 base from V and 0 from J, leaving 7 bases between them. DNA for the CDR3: TGTGCCAGCAGCTTAGAACAGAGCTCCTACGAGCAGTACTTC. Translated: CASSLEQSSYEQYF.

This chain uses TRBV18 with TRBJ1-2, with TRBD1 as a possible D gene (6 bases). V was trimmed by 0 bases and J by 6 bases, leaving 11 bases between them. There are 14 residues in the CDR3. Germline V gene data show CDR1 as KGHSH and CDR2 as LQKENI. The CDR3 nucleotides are TGTGCCAGCTCACCACCCAGGGGAAGTGATGGCTACACCTTC. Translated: CASSPPRGSDGYTF.

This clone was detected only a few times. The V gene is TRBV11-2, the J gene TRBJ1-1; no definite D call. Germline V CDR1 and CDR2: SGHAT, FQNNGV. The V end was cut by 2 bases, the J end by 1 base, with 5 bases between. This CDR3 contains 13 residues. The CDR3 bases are TGTGCCAGCAGCTTACCCACGAACACTGAAGCTTTCTTT. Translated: CASSLPTNTEAFF.

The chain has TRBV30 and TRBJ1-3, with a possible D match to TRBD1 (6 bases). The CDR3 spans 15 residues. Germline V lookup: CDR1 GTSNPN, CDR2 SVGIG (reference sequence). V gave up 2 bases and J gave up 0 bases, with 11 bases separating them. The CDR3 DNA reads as TGTGCCTGGAGTCAGGGGAGGACCTCTGGAAACACCATATATTTT. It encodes CAWSQGRTSGNTIYF.

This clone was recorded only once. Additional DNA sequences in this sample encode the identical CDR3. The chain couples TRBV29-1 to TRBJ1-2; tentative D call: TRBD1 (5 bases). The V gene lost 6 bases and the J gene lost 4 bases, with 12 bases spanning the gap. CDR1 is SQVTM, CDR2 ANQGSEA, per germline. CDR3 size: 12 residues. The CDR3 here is CSVGAPGYGYTF. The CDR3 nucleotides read TGCAGCGTAGGGGCTCCGGGCTATGGCTACACCTTC.

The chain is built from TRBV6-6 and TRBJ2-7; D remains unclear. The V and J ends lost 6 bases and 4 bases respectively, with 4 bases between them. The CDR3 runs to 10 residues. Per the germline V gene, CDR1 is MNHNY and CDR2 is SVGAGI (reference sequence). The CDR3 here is CASRNYEQYF. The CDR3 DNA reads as TGTGCCAGCAGAAATTACGAGCAGTACTTC.

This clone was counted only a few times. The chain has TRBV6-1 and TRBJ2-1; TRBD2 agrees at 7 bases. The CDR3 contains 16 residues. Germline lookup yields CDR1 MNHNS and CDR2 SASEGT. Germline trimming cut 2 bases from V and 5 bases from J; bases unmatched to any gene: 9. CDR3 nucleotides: TGTGCCAGCAGTGAATCCGTAGCGGGCCCCCACAATGAGCAGTTCTTC. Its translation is CASSESVAGPHNEQFF.

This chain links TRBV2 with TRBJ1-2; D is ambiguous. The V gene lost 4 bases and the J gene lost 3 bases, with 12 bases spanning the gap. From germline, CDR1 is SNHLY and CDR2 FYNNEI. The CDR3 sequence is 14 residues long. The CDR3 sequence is CASSVWETYYGYTF. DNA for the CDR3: TGTGCCAGCAGTGTATGGGAGACCTACTATGGCTACACCTTC.

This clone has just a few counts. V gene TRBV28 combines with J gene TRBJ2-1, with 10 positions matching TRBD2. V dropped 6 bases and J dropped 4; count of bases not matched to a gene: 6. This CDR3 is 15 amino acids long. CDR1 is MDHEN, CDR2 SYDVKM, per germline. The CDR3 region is CASRSGLAEYNEQFF. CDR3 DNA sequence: TGTGCCAGCAGATCAGGACTAGCGGAATACAATGAGCAGTTCTTC.